This TCR beta chain originates from a study of cytomegalovirus exposure and HLA in healthy donors. Study conclusions and caveats: Cytomegalovirus status was reportedly diagnosed by the classifier with high specificity and sensitivity. As a later analysis revealed, the rate of TCR association differed by HLA locus, with DRB1 most and HLA-C fewest. Within an earlier analysis, most TCR beta V segments proved productive either about 87% or about 30% of the time.

Germline CDR1 is KGHSH and CDR2 is LQKENI. The CDR3 consists of 16 residues. J gave up 2 bases and V 0 bases, and 6 bases lay outside the gene matches. This clone showed up just once. No antigen is known for it. The PCR contained 60 Vbeta and 13 Jbeta primers. Profiled with immunoSEQ multiplex PCR; TCRdb holds only in-frame clones, not every one. Of roughly 150,000 clones listed, 70% to 75% are singletons. The clonotype comes from a woman aged 30 to 39 in good health and CMV-seronegative. Sample: PBMCs. The V call is TRBV18, the J call TRBJ2-7, with 8 nucleotides matching TRBD2. CDR3 sequence (DNA): TGTGCCAGCTCACCACCCGCCAGCGGGGGAACCTACGAGCAGTACTTC. Translating gives CASSPPASGGTYEQYF.